This entry features one TCR beta chain sequence. Antigen: not known. The data originate from a study of shared clonotypes between healthy human individuals. Sequencing used immunoSEQ multiplex PCR; TCRdb keeps in-frame clones, though not all of them. The sample holds approximately 340,000 clones, approximately 74% seen once. Regarding the study as a whole: Incomplete sequencing of sorted subsets was indicated by rarefaction despite large depth. Larger richness was generally estimated for naive than memory subsets.

The source of this sequence is a man aged 25 to 45 in good health. The material sequenced was memory CD4+ T cells sorted from blood. Subset specified: CD45RA-negative fraction.

The CDR3 DNA sequence: TGTGCCAGCAGTGAGGCAGTGAACACTGAAGCTTTCTTT. Translating gives CASSEAVNTEAFF. The rearrangement uses TRBV2 and TRBJ1-1; D unresolved. The V gene lost 3 bases and the J gene lost 0 bases, with 5 bases spanning the gap. Germline values: CDR1 SNHLY, CDR2 FYNNEI. The CDR3 consists of 13 residues.